The entry that follows covers one T cell receptor (beta chain) sequence. No antigen is known for it. Treatment indicated: 10-day PBMC culture with coronavirus spike peptide pools or control peptides (ViraFEST assay). The sample is drawn from a study of vaccination and CD4 T cells after COVID-19. As for the study in general: Overlapping spike peptides of SARS-CoV-2, HCoV-NL63, HCoV-OC43 and HCoV-229E stimulated the cells.

Cultured CD4+ T cells had their DNA profiled by the Oncomine TCR Beta short-read assay. Cultured CD4+ T cells yielded the extracted genomic DNA. TCRdb re-analysed the PCR reads in MiXCR, keeping a single row per CDR3 protein. The table shows about 11,000 distinct CDR3 sequences, with less than 70% occurring only once. The sequencing input was CD4+ T cells from blood, cultured in vitro. The TCR comes from a human donor who had recovered from COVID-19.

This CDR3 is CATSSGAGEETQYF. CDR3 DNA: TGTGCCACCAGCAGCGGAGCGGGGGAAGAGACCCAGTACTTC. This chain uses TRBV15 with TRBJ2-5; 8 bases are shared with TRBD2. Germline lookup yields CDR1 LNHNV and CDR2 YYDKDF (reference sequence). V was clipped by 3 bases and J by 3 bases; unmatched bases: 3. The CDR3 loop spans 14 amino acids.